The 28 T cell receptor beta chains below all came from one sample that was sequenced in a study of OX40 agonist ivuxolimab in advanced cancers. Some clones are missing from TCRdb's copy, which holds only in-frame ones; the method was immunoSEQ multiplex PCR. The table has about 22,000 clones, 70% to 90% seen once; the top ten hold 25% to 30%. Sequences were derived from CD4+ or CD8+ T cells sorted from blood, sampled in a trial of the OX40 agonist ivuxolimab. The receptors come from an adult with an advanced solid tumor such as melanoma, head and neck, liver or kidney cancer.

The rearrangement uses TRBV19 and TRBJ1-5, with 9 bases aligning to TRBD1. The CDR3 consists of 15 residues. Losses at the gene ends were 7 bases for V and 6 bases for J; bases not matched to a gene: 10. Germline CDR1 is LNHDA and CDR2 is SQIVND (reference sequence). In nucleotides, the CDR3 is TGTGCCAGTATGGGTTCCGGGACAGGGATTCAGCCCCAGCATTTT. Protein sequence: CASMGSGTGIQPQHF.

This chain connects TRBV6-6 to TRBJ1-2; a possible D gene is TRBD1 (5 bases). Trimming removed 2 bases at V and 6 bases at J, with 13 bases between. The germline gives CDR1 MNHNY, CDR2 SVGAGI (reference sequence). This CDR3 has 14 amino acids. CDR3 bases: TGTGCCAGCAGTTACGTGGGGGAACTAAATGGCTACACCTTC. Translation gives CASSYVGELNGYTF.

This clone has a handful of counts. The chain couples TRBV19 to TRBJ1-2; D unclear. CDR3 length: 15 amino acids. CDR1 is LNHDA, CDR2 SQIVND, per germline (reference sequence). The V and J ends lost 3 bases and 5 bases respectively, with 16 bases between them. The CDR3 spells CASSIGYQALYGYTF. In nucleotides, the CDR3 is TGTGCCAGTAGTATTGGTTACCAGGCATTGTATGGCTACACCTTC.

The J gene is TRBJ2-7, the V gene TRBV6-6, with 10 bases that match TRBD2. V trimming: 5 bases; J trimming: 2 bases; junction bases outside the gene matches: 6. The length of the CDR3 is 15 residues. Germline loops: CDR1 MNHNY, CDR2 SVGAGI (reference sequence). DNA of the CDR3: TGTGCCAGCAGTACGGGACTAGCGATCCCCTACGAGCAGTACTTC. Its protein product is CASSTGLAIPYEQYF.

V gene TRBV2 combines with J gene TRBJ1-6, with TRBD1 matching over 10 bases. Per the germline V gene, CDR1 is SNHLY and CDR2 is FYNNEI. After removal of 0 bases from V and 16 bases from J, the junction contained 9 bases not matched to a gene. CDR3 length equals 15 residues. This chain's CDR3 is CASSEAERQGAPLHF. The CDR3 coding sequence is TGTGCCAGCAGTGAAGCTGAGAGACAGGGGGCTCCTCTCCACTTT.

The J gene is TRBJ2-2, the V gene TRBV27, with D possibly matching TRBD1 (5 bases). Germline loops: CDR1 MNHEY, CDR2 SMNVEV (reference sequence). The CDR3 loop spans 16 amino acids. Trimming took off 5 bases at V and 5 bases at J, with 18 bases between the two ends. The CDR3 nucleotides read TGTGCCAGCAGTAATTTGGGGCTAGTCGGTACCGGGGAGCTGTTTTTT. Its translation: CASSNLGLVGTGELFF.

This chain uses TRBV28 with TRBJ2-7, with 9 bases aligning to TRBD1. Germline assignment: CDR1 MDHEN and CDR2 SYDVKM. CDR3 size: 14 residues. V shed 8 bases, J shed 2 bases, and the junction held 7 bases outside the gene matches. The chain's CDR3 is CASPPGQGPYEQYF. The CDR3, as DNA: TGTGCCAGCCCTCCGGGACAGGGTCCCTACGAGCAGTACTTC.

The chain couples TRBV5-6 to TRBJ2-5; 10 bases are a match to TRBD2. V lost 1 base, J lost 5 bases, and 11 bases stayed unmatched. This CDR3 comprises 17 residues. In germline, CDR1 is SGHDT, CDR2 YYEEEE. CDR3 bases: TGTGCCAGCAGCTTGTCACTAGCGGGATATGGAGAGGAGACCCAGTACTTC. Translating it yields CASSLSLAGYGEETQYF.

The chain is built from TRBV4-1 and TRBJ2-7; 12 positions agree with TRBD1. Germline loops: CDR1 MGHRA, CDR2 YSYEKL. The CDR3 is 16 residues long. Losses at the gene ends were 1 base for V and 4 bases for J; bases not matched to a gene: 5. Here the CDR3 reads CASSQGAGQGAYEQYF. As DNA, the CDR3 is TGCGCCAGCAGCCAAGGAGCGGGACAGGGGGCTTACGAGCAGTACTTC.

This rearrangement joins TRBV4-1 to TRBJ2-7; D unclear. V was pared by 4 bases and J by 2 bases, with 15 bases between. Germline V gene lookup returns CDR1 MGHRA and CDR2 YSYEKL. CDR3 length equals 15 residues. The CDR3: CASSPNPRKTYEQYF. CDR3 bases: TGCGCCAGCAGCCCCAACCCCAGAAAAACCTACGAGCAGTACTTC.

J is TRBJ2-7 and V is TRBV10-1; a weak D match, TRBD2 (5 bases). Germline CDR1 WNHNN, CDR2 SYGVQD (reference sequence). The V and J ends lost 2 bases and 2 bases respectively, with 13 bases between them. This CDR3 comprises 15 residues. The CDR3 sequence: CASSETSDGAYEQYF. The DNA of the CDR3 is TGCGCCAGCAGTGAGACCTCTGACGGGGCCTACGAGCAGTACTTC.

This clone was counted between two and nine times. The genes are TRBV5-5 and TRBJ2-7, with D possibly being TRBD1 (6 bases). The CDR3 length is 15 residues. Trimming left V 4 bases short and J 2 bases short, with 16 bases between. The V gene's germline CDR1 is SGHKS and CDR2 YYEKEE (reference sequence). This CDR3 reads CASSQRRGVAYEQYF. The CDR3 DNA sequence: TGTGCCAGCAGCCAACGCAGGGGCGTCGCCTACGAGCAGTACTTC. Combining the CDR3 with reference TRBV5-5 and TRBJ2-7 gives the whole variable domain DAGVTQSPTHLIKTRGQQVTLRCSPISGHKSVSWYQQVLGQGPQFIFQYYEKEERGRGNFPDRFSARQFPNYSSELNVNALLLGDSALYLCASSQRRGVAYEQYFGPGTRLTVT.

The chain carries TRBV19 and TRBJ1-5; D not certain. CDR3 length: 13 amino acids. The germline V gene has CDR1 LNHDA and CDR2 SQIVND (reference sequence). V was pared by 3 bases and J by 5 bases, with 8 bases between. CDR3: CASSMGLDQPQHF. As DNA, the CDR3 is TGTGCCAGTAGTATGGGCCTGGATCAGCCCCAGCATTTT.

J is TRBJ2-7 and V is TRBV11-2; D not resolved. The CDR3 runs 13 residues. The germline CDR1 and CDR2 sequences are SGHAT and FQNNGV. The V end lost 1 base, the J end lost 3 bases, and 7 bases lay between the germline ends. The CDR3 nucleotides read TGTGCCAGCAGCTTAGCGGGTGTCTACGAGCAGTACTTC. It encodes CASSLAGVYEQYF. The entire variable domain, with the rest obtained from reference TRBV11-2 and TRBJ2-7, is as follows: EAGVAQSPRYKIIEKRQSVAFWCNPISGHATLYWYQQILGQGPKLLIQFQNNGVVDDSQLPKDRFSAERLKGVDSTLKIQPAKLEDSAVYLCASSLAGVYEQYFGPGTRLTVT.

The chain links TRBV7-9 to TRBJ2-1; D is unclear. CDR1 is SEHNR, CDR2 FQNEAQ, per germline (reference sequence). The CDR3 spans 13 residues. The V and J ends lost 5 bases and 0 bases respectively, with 5 bases between them. The CDR3 region is CASSPASYNEQFF. Written as DNA, the CDR3 is TGTGCCAGCAGCCCGGCCTCCTACAATGAGCAGTTCTTC.

The rearrangement joins TRBV7-9 to TRBJ2-7; D call uncertain. From germline, CDR1 is SEHNR and CDR2 FQNEAQ (reference sequence). Deletions cut 6 bases from V and 0 bases from J, with 6 bases between. The CDR3 spans 12 residues. The CDR3 bases are TGTGCCAGCAGTCAAACCTCCTACGAGCAGTACTTC. It translates to CASSQTSYEQYF.

A few counts support this clone. A read error may account for a junction end that differs from germline. J is TRBJ2-7 and V is TRBV5-1; D is unresolved. The germline CDR1 and CDR2 sequences are SGHRS and YFSETQ. The CDR3 sequence is 12 residues long. This CDR3 reads CASSLADGAGEF. In DNA form, the CDR3 reads TGCGCCAGCAGCTTGGCAGACGGTGCCGGTGAATTC. The entire variable domain, with the rest obtained from reference TRBV5-1 and TRBJ2-7, is as follows: KAGVTQTPRYLIKTRGQQVTLSCSPISGHRSVSWYQQTPGQGLQFLFEYFSETQRNKGNFPGRFSGRQFSNSRSEMNVSTLELGDSALYLCASSLADGAGEFGPGTRLTVT.

This clone is medium-sized. The CDR3 DNA reads TGTGCCAGCAGCCGCGACAGGGCCCTACAGTACGAGCAGTACTTC. As protein: CASSRDRALQYEQYF. The chain recombines TRBV27 with TRBJ2-7, with 7 bases identical to TRBD1. The CDR3 totals 15 residues. After removal of 6 bases from V and 4 bases from J, the junction contained 12 bases not matched to a gene. Germline V gene sequence: CDR1 MNHEY, CDR2 SMNVEV (reference sequence).

The chain employs TRBV7-8 and TRBJ2-1; D gene unclear. The CDR3 extends over 13 amino acids. Germline CDR1 is SGHVS and CDR2 is FQNEAQ. The V gene lost 1 base and the J gene lost 7 bases, with 8 bases spanning the gap. The CDR3 protein is CASSLERWNEQFF. CDR3 nucleotide sequence: TGTGCCAGCAGCTTAGAGCGATGGAATGAGCAGTTCTTC.

V is TRBV11-3 and J is TRBJ2-4; 9 bases line up with TRBD1. Unmatched junction bases numbered 0, after V lost 3 bases and J lost 3 bases. The CDR3 length is 14 residues. Germline V CDR1 and CDR2: SGHNT, YENEEA. CDR3 nucleotide sequence: TGTGCCAGCAGCTTGGACAGGGGCAAAAACATTCAGTACTTC. Protein: CASSLDRGKNIQYF.

The gene calls are TRBV15 and TRBJ1-5; D is possibly TRBD1 (6 bases). The CDR3 runs 14 residues. Germline V gene lookup returns CDR1 LNHNV and CDR2 YYDKDF (reference sequence). Trimming cost V 1 base and J 4 bases, with 8 bases left between them. CDR3 sequence (DNA): TGTGCCACCAGCAGAGGCGACAGGAATCAGCCCCAGCATTTT. Protein: CATSRGDRNQPQHF.

This sequence joins TRBV2 and TRBJ1-2; 11 positions agree with TRBD1. This CDR3 spans 15 amino acids. Germline-derived CDR1 and CDR2 are SNHLY and FYNNEI. Losses at the gene ends were 8 bases for V and 6 bases for J; bases not matched to a gene: 11. CDR3 loop: CASPGQGGTLDGYTF. The CDR3 nucleotides read TGTGCCAGCCCGGGACAGGGGGGGACGTTAGATGGCTACACCTTC.

This clone is judged hyperexpanded. CDR3 region: CASGFSPQAFF. The DNA for the CDR3 is TGTGCTAGTGGTTTTTCGCCTCAAGCTTTCTTT. The V and J genes are TRBV12-5 and TRBJ1-1; the D is unclear. CDR3 length equals 11 residues. V lost 3 bases and J lost 9, with 8 bases in between. Germline CDR1 LGHNT, CDR2 FRNRAP.

J is TRBJ2-5 and V is TRBV29-1, with 11 bases fitting TRBD2. In germline, CDR1 is SQVTM, CDR2 ANQGSEA. The CDR3 length is 15 residues. Trimming cost V 5 bases and J 5 bases; bases outside gene matches: 10. CDR3 coding DNA: TGCAGCGTTCTCAGACTAGCGGGACTTATGGAGACCCAGTACTTC. Its translation: CSVLRLAGLMETQYF.

The rearrangement joins TRBV9 to TRBJ1-4, with 7 bases lining up with TRBD1. J was trimmed by 8 bases and V by 4 bases; bases with no gene match: 14. CDR3 size: 16 residues. Germline V gene lookup returns CDR1 SGDLS and CDR2 YYNGEE. CDR3: CASSPSGQAVTEKLFF. In DNA, the CDR3 is TGTGCCAGCAGCCCCAGCGGACAGGCTGTTACGGAAAAACTGTTTTTT.

The chain links TRBV27 to TRBJ2-1; possibly TRBD1 for D (5 bases). The germline V gene encodes CDR1 MNHEY and CDR2 SMNVEV (reference sequence). This CDR3 contains 13 residues. V was trimmed by 2 bases and J by 6 bases, leaving 8 bases between them. The CDR3 loop is CASSLGRVNEQFF. Here the CDR3 DNA reads TGTGCCAGCAGTTTAGGCAGGGTCAATGAGCAGTTCTTC.

The chain combines TRBV6-5 with TRBJ1-5; no definite D call. Per germline, CDR1 MNHEY and CDR2 SVGAGI. V gave up 4 bases and J gave up 0 bases, with 10 bases separating them. The CDR3 sequence is 15 residues long. CDR3 sequence: CASSSSRYSNQPQHF. The CDR3, as DNA: TGTGCCAGCAGTTCTAGTCGTTATAGCAATCAGCCCCAGCATTTT.

The chain couples TRBV27 to TRBJ2-1; 16 nucleotides align to TRBD2. Trimming removed 3 bases from V and 4 bases from J; junction bases left unmatched: 6. Looked up from germline, CDR1 is MNHEY and CDR2 is SMNVEV (reference sequence). This CDR3 has 18 residues. CDR3 residues: CASSFGTSGRAPYNEQFF. The CDR3 nucleotides read TGTGCCAGCAGTTTCGGGACTAGCGGGAGGGCCCCTTACAATGAGCAGTTCTTC.